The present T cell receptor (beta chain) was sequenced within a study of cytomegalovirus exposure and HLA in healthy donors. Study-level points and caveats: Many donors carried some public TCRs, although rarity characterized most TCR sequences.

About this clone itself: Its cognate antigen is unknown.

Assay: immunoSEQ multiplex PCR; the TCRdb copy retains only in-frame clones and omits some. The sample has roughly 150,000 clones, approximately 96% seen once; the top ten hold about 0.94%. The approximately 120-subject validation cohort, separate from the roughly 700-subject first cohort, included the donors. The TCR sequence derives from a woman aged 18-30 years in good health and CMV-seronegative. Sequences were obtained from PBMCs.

The CDR3 bases are TGTGCCAGTAGTGCCGGGACAGGGCGTCGAGGTACTGAAGCTTTCTTT. This encodes CASSAGTGRRGTEAFF. The V call is TRBV19, the J call TRBJ1-1; 9 bases agree with TRBD1. Unmatched junction bases numbered 12, after V lost 5 bases and J lost 5 bases. CDR3 size: 16 residues. Germline V gives CDR1 LNHDA, CDR2 SQIVND (reference sequence).